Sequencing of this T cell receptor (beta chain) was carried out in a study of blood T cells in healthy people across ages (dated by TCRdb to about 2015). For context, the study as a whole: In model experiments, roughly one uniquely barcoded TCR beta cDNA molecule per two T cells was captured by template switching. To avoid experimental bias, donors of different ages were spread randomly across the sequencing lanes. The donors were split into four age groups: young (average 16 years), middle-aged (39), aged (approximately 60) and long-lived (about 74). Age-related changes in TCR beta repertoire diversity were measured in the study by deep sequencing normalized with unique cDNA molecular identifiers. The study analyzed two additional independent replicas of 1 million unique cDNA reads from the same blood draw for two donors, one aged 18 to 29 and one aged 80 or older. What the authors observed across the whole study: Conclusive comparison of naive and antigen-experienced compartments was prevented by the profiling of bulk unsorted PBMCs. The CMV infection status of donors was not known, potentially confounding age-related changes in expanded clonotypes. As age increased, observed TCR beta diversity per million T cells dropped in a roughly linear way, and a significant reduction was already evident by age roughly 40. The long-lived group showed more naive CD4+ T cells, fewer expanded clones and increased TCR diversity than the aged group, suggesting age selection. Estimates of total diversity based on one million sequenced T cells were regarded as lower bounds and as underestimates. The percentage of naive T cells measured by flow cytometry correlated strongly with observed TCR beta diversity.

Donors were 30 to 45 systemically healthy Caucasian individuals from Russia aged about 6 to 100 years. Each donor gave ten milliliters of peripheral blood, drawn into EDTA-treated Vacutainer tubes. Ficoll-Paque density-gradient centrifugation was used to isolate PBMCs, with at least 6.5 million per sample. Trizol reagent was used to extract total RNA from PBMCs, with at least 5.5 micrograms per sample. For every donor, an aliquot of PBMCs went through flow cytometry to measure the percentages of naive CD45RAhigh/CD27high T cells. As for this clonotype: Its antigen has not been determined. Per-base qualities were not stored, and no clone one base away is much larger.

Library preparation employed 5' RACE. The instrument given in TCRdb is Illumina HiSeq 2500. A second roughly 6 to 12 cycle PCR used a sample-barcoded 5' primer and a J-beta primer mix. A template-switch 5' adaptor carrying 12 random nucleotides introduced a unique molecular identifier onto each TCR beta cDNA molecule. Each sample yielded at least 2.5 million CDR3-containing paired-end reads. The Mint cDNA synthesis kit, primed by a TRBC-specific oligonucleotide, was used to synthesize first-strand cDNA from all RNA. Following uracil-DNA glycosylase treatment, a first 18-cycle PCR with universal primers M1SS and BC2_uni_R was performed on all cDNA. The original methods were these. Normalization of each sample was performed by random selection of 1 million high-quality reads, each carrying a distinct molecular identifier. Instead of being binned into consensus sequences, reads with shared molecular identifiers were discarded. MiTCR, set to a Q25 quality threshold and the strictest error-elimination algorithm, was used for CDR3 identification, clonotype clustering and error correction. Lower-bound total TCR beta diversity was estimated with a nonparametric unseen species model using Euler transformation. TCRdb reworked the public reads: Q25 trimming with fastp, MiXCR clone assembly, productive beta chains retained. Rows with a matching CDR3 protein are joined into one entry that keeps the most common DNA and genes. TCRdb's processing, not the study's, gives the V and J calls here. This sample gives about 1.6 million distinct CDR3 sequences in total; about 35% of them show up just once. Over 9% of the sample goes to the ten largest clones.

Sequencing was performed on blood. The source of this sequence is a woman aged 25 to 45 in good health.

The sequenced DNA: TGCAGTGCTAGGGCCTTAACGGGGACCCACTCCGAGCAGTACTTC. Its protein is CSARALTGTHSEQYF. The chain is made from TRBV20-1 and TRBJ2-7, with a tentative D call of TRBD1 or TRBD2, each matching 5 bases. At the junction V is shortened by 3 bases and J by 6 bases, with 21 bases in between. CDR1 and CDR2 (DFQATT, SNEGSKA) derive from the germline V gene (reference sequence). CDR3 length: 15 amino acids, cysteine to phenylalanine. The sequence is cut down to CDR3 DNA, 45 bases in frame from base 1.